This T cell receptor (beta chain) was profiled in a study of blood T cells in healthy people across ages. General study findings and limits: Per million T cells, TCR beta diversity dropped roughly linearly as age increased.

As to this clonotype: Its antigen is unknown.

The second PCR ran about 6 to 12 cycles with a sample-barcoded 5' primer and J-beta primers. TCRdb ran MiXCR on the 5' RACE reads and lists one entry per CDR3 protein. The sample includes 1,500,000 or so distinct CDR3 sequences, roughly 43% seen only once; the top ten take over 3.5%. The sequenced sample was blood. The sequence was obtained from a woman in her late teens or twenties in good health.

The CDR3 protein is CASSSHRASREKLFF. In DNA, the CDR3 is TGTGCCAGCAGTTCCCACAGGGCCAGTAGGGAAAAACTGTTTTTT. The J gene is TRBJ1-4, the V gene TRBV27; weak D call: TRBD1 (6 bases). This CDR3 contains 15 residues. The V gene's germline CDR1 is MNHEY and CDR2 SMNVEV (reference sequence). The V end lost 4 bases, the J end lost 8 bases, and 17 bases lay between the germline ends.